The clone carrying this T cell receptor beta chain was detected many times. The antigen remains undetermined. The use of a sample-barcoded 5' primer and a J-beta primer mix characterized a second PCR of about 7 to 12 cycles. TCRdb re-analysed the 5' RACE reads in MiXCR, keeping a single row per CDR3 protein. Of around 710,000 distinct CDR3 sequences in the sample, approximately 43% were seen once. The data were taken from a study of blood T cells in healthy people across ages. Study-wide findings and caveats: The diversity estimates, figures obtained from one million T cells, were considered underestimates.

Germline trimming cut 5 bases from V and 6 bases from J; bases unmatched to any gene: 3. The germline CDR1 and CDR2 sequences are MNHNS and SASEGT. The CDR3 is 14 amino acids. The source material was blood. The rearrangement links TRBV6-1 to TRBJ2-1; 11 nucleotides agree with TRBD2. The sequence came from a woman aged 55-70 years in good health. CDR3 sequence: CASSRLAGGNEQFF. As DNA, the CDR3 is TGTGCCAGCAGTCGGCTAGCGGGGGGCAATGAGCAGTTCTTC.